These 25 T cell receptor beta chains came from one sample sequenced in a study of PD-1 blockade in classical Hodgkin lymphoma. Indicated time point: cycle 4 day 1 (C4D1), after less than seven weeks of nivolumab. There was relapse after autologous stem cell transplantation in every patient, and there was variation in brentuximab vedotin exposure. Clones were read by immunoSEQ multiplex PCR, and TCRdb kept only the in-frame ones, dropping some. This table has about 96,000 clones, 85% to 95% appearing once. The sample here was peripheral blood mononuclear cells (PBMCs), taken before the fourth cycle of nivolumab. Receptors originate from a human donor with classical Hodgkin lymphoma.

The gene calls are TRBV9 and TRBJ1-2; 8 bases agree with TRBD1. Germline trimming cut 1 base from V and 6 bases from J; bases unmatched to any gene: 8. The CDR3 is made up of 15 amino acids. The germline V gene encodes CDR1 SGDLS and CDR2 YYNGEE. The CDR3 nucleotides are TGTGCCAGCAGCGTATCGGCAGGGGGCAGTGATGGCTACACCTTC. Its translation: CASSVSAGGSDGYTF.

This rearrangement joins TRBV7-8 to TRBJ1-5; 8 positions match TRBD1. This CDR3 is 15 amino acids long. CDR1 is SGHVS, CDR2 FQNEAQ, per germline. Trimming removed 5 bases from V and 8 bases from J; junction bases left unmatched: 11. CDR3 sequence (DNA): TGTGCCAGCAGCCACGAAGGACAGGGTCAGAAGCCCCAGCATTTT. Protein product: CASSHEGQGQKPQHF.

The rearrangement links TRBV27 to TRBJ1-4, with TRBD1 identical over 7 bases. The germline V gene encodes CDR1 MNHEY and CDR2 SMNVEV (reference sequence). CDR3 length equals 13 residues. The trim removed 8 bases at V and 3 bases at J, leaving 3 bases unmatched. The CDR3 nucleotides read TGTGCCAGCCAGACAGGGCCTAATGAAAAACTGTTTTTT. Its translation is CASQTGPNEKLFF.

The CDR3 spells CASSQARTTAPPDTQYF. The CDR3 region has the DNA TGCGCCAGCAGCCAGGCCCGGACAACCGCCCCTCCGGATACGCAGTATTTT. The gene calls are TRBV4-1 and TRBJ2-3; D is possibly TRBD1 (5 bases). This CDR3 is 17 amino acids long. Germline V CDR1 and CDR2: MGHRA, YSYEKL. The ends were cut back, 3 bases at V and 6 bases at J, with 22 bases in the middle.

The rearrangement uses TRBV30 and TRBJ2-1; D is possibly TRBD2 (6 bases). The CDR3 spans 12 residues. Trimming stripped 7 bases from V and 6 bases from J, with 13 bases between. The V gene's germline CDR1 is GTSNPN and CDR2 SVGIG (reference sequence). CDR3: CASDHGGNEQFF. CDR3 nucleotide sequence: TGTGCCTCCGATCACGGGGGCAATGAGCAGTTCTTC.

In this sample, this clone turned up once. V usage is TRBV7-9 and J usage is TRBJ1-4; D not certain. CDR3 length: 14 amino acids. V was cut by 5 bases and J by 5 bases, with 12 bases left in between. Germline V gene data show CDR1 as SEHNR and CDR2 as FQNEAQ (reference sequence). This CDR3 is CASSQGRVNEKLFF. In DNA form, the CDR3 reads TGTGCCAGCAGCCAAGGGCGAGTCAATGAAAAACTGTTTTTT.

This chain joins TRBV27 and TRBJ1-2, with a tentative D call TRBD1 (6 bases). CDR1 is MNHEY and CDR2 is SMNVEV in the germline V gene (reference sequence). This CDR3 contains 14 residues. V dropped 5 bases and J dropped 4 bases, with 14 bases sitting between them. The CDR3 is CASSGGPGFYGYTF. The CDR3 coding sequence is TGTGCCAGCAGTGGGGGCCCGGGATTCTATGGCTACACCTTC.

The rearrangement joins TRBV2 to TRBJ2-7, with D tentatively TRBD2 (7 bases). This CDR3 is built from 15 residues. V lost 4 bases and J 0 bases, leaving 13 bases between the germline ends. The V gene's germline CDR1 is SNHLY and CDR2 FYNNEI. The CDR3, as DNA: TGTGCCAGCAGTGGTTGGGGGGGCCACTCCTACGAGCAGTACTTC. It codes for CASSGWGGHSYEQYF.

The rearrangement links TRBV19 to TRBJ2-7, with 11 bases identical to TRBD2. This CDR3 is built from 14 residues. V gave up 2 bases and J gave up 6 bases; unmatched junction bases: 3. The germline V gene encodes CDR1 LNHDA and CDR2 SQIVND (reference sequence). The DNA for the CDR3 is TGTGCCAGTAGTATACTGACTAGCGGGGCCGAGCAGTACTTC. Translating it yields CASSILTSGAEQYF. The full variable domain, with the rest looked up from reference TRBV19 and TRBJ2-7, is DGGITQSPKYLFRKEGQNVTLSCEQNLNHDAMYWYRQDPGQGLRLIYYSQIVNDFQKGDIAEGYSVSREKKESFPLTVTSAQKNPTAFYLCASSILTSGAEQYFGPGTRLTVT.

The chain couples TRBV27 to TRBJ2-1; D is uncertain. V shed 6 bases and J shed 6 bases, with 15 bases lying between them. CDR1 and CDR2 from the germline V gene are MNHEY and SMNVEV (reference sequence). CDR3 size: 14 residues. The CDR3 DNA follows: TGTGCCAGCAGACACCCCGGTCTCGGCAATGAGCAGTTCTTC. Encoded protein: CASRHPGLGNEQFF.

The chain joins TRBV30 to TRBJ2-2, with D perhaps TRBD1 or TRBD2 (6 bases each). Germline CDR1 is GTSNPN and CDR2 is SVGIG (reference sequence). Trimming took off 4 bases at V and 5 bases at J, with 17 bases between the two ends. The CDR3 is 15 residues long. CDR3: CAWKPGGAFTGELFF. In DNA, the CDR3 is TGTGCCTGGAAGCCCGGGGGCGCCTTTACCGGGGAGCTGTTTTTT.

The chain recombines TRBV7-9 with TRBJ2-6, with D tentatively TRBD2 (6 bases). Germline V lookup: CDR1 SEHNR, CDR2 FQNEAQ (reference sequence). V was shortened by 4 bases and J by 0 bases, with 16 bases between the two germline ends. This CDR3 has 18 residues. The chain's CDR3 is CASSSSEGRTSGANVLTF. The CDR3 DNA sequence: TGTGCCAGCAGCTCCTCGGAGGGCCGGACCTCTGGGGCCAACGTCCTGACTTTC. Looking up the rest from reference TRBV7-9 and TRBJ2-6 gives the full variable domain: DTGVSQNPRHKITKRGQNVTFRCDPISEHNRLYWYRQTLGQGPEFLTYFQNEAQLEKSRLLSDRFSAERPKGSFSTLEIQRTEQGDSAMYLCASSSSEGRTSGANVLTFGAGSRLTVL.

The chain joins TRBV13 to TRBJ2-1; 10 bases are shared with TRBD2. CDR3 length: 16 residues. The J segment lost 9 bases and the V segment lost 5 bases, leaving 13 bases of the junction unmatched. The germline V gene has CDR1 PRHDT and CDR2 FYEKMQ (reference sequence). DNA of the CDR3: TGTGCCAGCAGCGGCGGGAGCGGGAGGGCCTCGGGTGAGCAGTTCTTC. This sequence encodes CASSGGSGRASGEQFF. Variable domain in full (rest from reference TRBV13 and TRBJ2-1): AAGVIQSPRHLIKEKRETATLKCYPIPRHDTVYWYQQGPGQDPQFLISFYEKMQSDKGSIPDRFSAQQFSDYHSELNMSSLELGDSALYFCASSGGSGRASGEQFFGPGTRLTVL.

This chain uses TRBV6-5 with TRBJ1-1; D ambiguous. The CDR3 covers 16 residues. The V end lost 0 bases, the J end lost 0 bases, and 11 bases lay between the germline ends. The germline gives CDR1 MNHEY, CDR2 SVGAGI. For the CDR3, the DNA is TGTGCCAGCAGTTACTCCACCAGAGCCATGAACACTGAAGCTTTCTTT. Translating gives CASSYSTRAMNTEAFF.

The chain carries TRBV2 and TRBJ1-1; no clear D gene. This CDR3 has 16 amino acids. The germline CDR1 and CDR2 sequences are SNHLY and FYNNEI. Trimming removed 7 bases at V and 0 bases at J, with 18 bases between. This CDR3 reads CASIKMGGRMNTEAFF. The CDR3 region has the DNA TGTGCCAGCATTAAAATGGGCGGCCGGATGAACACTGAAGCTTTCTTT. Supplemented by reference TRBV2 and TRBJ1-1, the full variable domain reads EPEVTQTPSHQVTQMGQEVILRCVPISNHLYFYWYRQILGQKVEFLVSFYNNEISEKSEIFDDQFSVERPDGSNFTLKIRSTKLEDSAMYFCASIKMGGRMNTEAFFGQGTRLTVV.

This chain links TRBV6-5 with TRBJ1-1; 8 positions match TRBD1. CDR1 is MNHEY, CDR2 SVGAGI, per germline. V lost 5 bases to trimming and J lost 1 base; unmatched junction nucleotides: 3. The CDR3 totals 14 residues. The CDR3 is CASSRDRGNTEAFF. DNA of the CDR3: TGTGCCAGCAGTAGAGACAGGGGGAACACTGAAGCTTTCTTT.

The rearrangement joins TRBV15 to TRBJ1-4, with D possibly matching TRBD1 (5 bases). The CDR3 loop spans 16 amino acids. CDR1 is LNHNV and CDR2 is YYDKDF in the germline V gene (reference sequence). V lost 1 base, J lost 0 bases, and 9 bases lay in between. CDR3 sequence reads: CATSRAGAATNEKLFF. CDR3 DNA sequence: TGTGCCACCAGCAGAGCTGGGGCCGCAACTAATGAAAAACTGTTTTTT.

J is TRBJ2-2 and V is TRBV11-3; D is uncertain. Trimming took off 6 bases at V and 1 base at J, with 6 bases between the two ends. Germline V lookup: CDR1 SGHNT, CDR2 YENEEA. This CDR3 has 13 residues. Here the CDR3 DNA reads TGTGCCAGCAGGGCAGGGAACACCGGGGAGCTGTTTTTT. It yields the protein CASRAGNTGELFF.

The chain combines TRBV27 with TRBJ2-7; D is perhaps TRBD1 (8 bases). CDR3 length equals 15 residues. Germline V gene sequence: CDR1 MNHEY, CDR2 SMNVEV (reference sequence). V was pared by 5 bases and J by 0 bases, with 14 bases between. CDR3 in DNA: TGTGCCAGCAGTCCCCACAGGGGGGGCTCCTACGAGCAGTACTTC. Its protein is CASSPHRGGSYEQYF.

This chain connects TRBV28 to TRBJ2-1; a possible D gene is TRBD2 (5 bases). Germline V gene sequence: CDR1 MDHEN, CDR2 SYDVKM. Trimming stripped 2 bases from V and 7 bases from J, with 18 bases between. This CDR3 has 16 amino acids. The CDR3 region is CASSLKGGSPTNEQFF. CDR3 nucleotides: TGTGCCAGCAGTTTAAAAGGCGGGTCTCCTACGAATGAGCAGTTCTTC.

The chain has TRBV28 and TRBJ1-4; D possibly corresponds to TRBD1 (5 bases). With 0 bases removed from V and 2 bases from J, the gap between germline ends came to 10 bases. Per the germline V gene, CDR1 is MDHEN and CDR2 is SYDVKM. The CDR3 covers 16 residues. CDR3 sequence (DNA): TGTGCCAGCAGTTTATGGGCAGGGTTGACTAATGAAAAACTGTTTTTT. It codes for CASSLWAGLTNEKLFF.

V usage is TRBV2 and J usage is TRBJ2-1; 7 bases are a match to TRBD2. V shed 5 bases, J shed 0 bases, and the junction held 4 bases outside the gene matches. Per germline, CDR1 SNHLY and CDR2 FYNNEI. The CDR3 covers 15 residues. In nucleotides, the CDR3 is TGTGCCAGCAGTTCGGGCGGGAGCTCCTACAATGAGCAGTTCTTC. Its translation: CASSSGGSSYNEQFF.

V and J are TRBV5-8 and TRBJ2-7, with a weak D call TRBD2 (6 bases). In germline, CDR1 is SGHTS, CDR2 YDEGEE. Trimming cost V 0 bases and J 3 bases, with 10 bases left between them. The CDR3 contains 14 residues. CDR3 region: CASSLGAGSYEQYF. For the CDR3, the DNA is TGTGCCAGCAGCTTGGGGGCGGGGAGCTACGAGCAGTACTTC.

This chain links TRBV7-2 with TRBJ2-3, with 7 bases aligning to TRBD1. Trimming took 3 bases from V and 3 from J; bases not matched to a gene: 6. Looked up from germline, CDR1 is SGHTA and CDR2 is FQGNSA. The CDR3 runs 15 residues. This CDR3 reads CASSFTGERTDTQYF. In DNA form, the CDR3 reads TGTGCCAGCAGCTTTACAGGGGAAAGGACAGATACGCAGTATTTT.

The rearrangement uses TRBV11-2 and TRBJ2-5, with 7 positions matching TRBD1. Losses at the gene ends were 1 base for V and 2 bases for J; bases not matched to a gene: 4. Per germline, CDR1 SGHAT and CDR2 FQNNGV. This CDR3 spans 15 amino acids. The CDR3 bases are TGTGCCAGCAGCTTAGGGGACAGAAGACAAGAGACCCAGTACTTC. Translated: CASSLGDRRQETQYF. Variable domain in full (rest from reference TRBV11-2 and TRBJ2-5): EAGVAQSPRYKIIEKRQSVAFWCNPISGHATLYWYQQILGQGPKLLIQFQNNGVVDDSQLPKDRFSAERLKGVDSTLKIQPAKLEDSAVYLCASSLGDRRQETQYFGPGTRLLVL.